Presented here are 13 T cell receptor beta chains from one specimen sequenced in a study of cytomegalovirus exposure and HLA in healthy donors. It was with 60 Vbeta and 13 Jbeta primers that the PCR ran. The repertoire was sequenced with immunoSEQ multiplex PCR; TCRdb's copy has only in-frame clones and lacks some. The data contain over 100,000 clones, around four fifths of them singletons. Sequencing was done on a sample of PBMCs. The receptors here all came from a woman aged 35 to 49 in good health and CMV-seropositive.

This chain links TRBV5-4 with TRBJ2-7, with TRBD1 matching over 7 bases. V shed 3 bases, J shed 3 bases, and the junction held 9 bases outside the gene matches. Germline V gives CDR1 SGHNT, CDR2 YYREEE (reference sequence). The CDR3 has 15 residues. CDR3 residues: CASSSRDRTYYEQYF. The CDR3 coding sequence is TGTGCCAGCAGCTCCCGGGACAGAACTTACTACGAGCAGTACTTC.

The chain's CDR3 is CASRSNRLPNQPQHF. The CDR3 region has the DNA TGTGCCAGCAGGAGTAATCGTCTCCCCAATCAGCCCCAGCATTTT. The genes are TRBV2 and TRBJ1-5; D gene unclear. Trimming removed 6 bases from V and 3 bases from J, with 15 bases in between. Germline V gene lookup returns CDR1 SNHLY and CDR2 FYNNEI. The CDR3 extends over 15 amino acids.

This clone was found a few times. CDR3 sequence reads: CASISVPKDTQPQHF. CDR3 coding DNA: TGTGCCAGCATTTCAGTTCCTAAGGACACACAGCCCCAGCATTTT. This chain joins TRBV6-4 and TRBJ1-5; a possible D gene is TRBD1 (5 bases). The CDR3 runs to 15 residues. The V gene's germline CDR1 is MRHNA and CDR2 SNTAGT. With 7 bases removed from V and 7 bases from J, the gap between germline ends came to 20 bases.

V usage is TRBV6-4 and J usage is TRBJ1-5, with 7 bases that match TRBD1. The CDR3 is 16 residues long. Germline lookup yields CDR1 MRHNA and CDR2 SNTAGT. The V and J ends lost 4 bases and 3 bases, in that order; junction bases with no gene match: 9. Here the CDR3 reads CASSVFRDSYNQPQHF. The CDR3 DNA follows: TGTGCCAGCAGTGTCTTCAGGGACAGTTACAATCAGCCCCAGCATTTT.

This CDR3 is CSDLTSGRLNEQFF. The CDR3, as DNA: TGCAGCGACTTGACTAGCGGGAGGCTCAATGAGCAGTTCTTC. V usage is TRBV29-1 and J usage is TRBJ2-1; 13 bases line up with TRBD2. V shed 7 bases and J 6 bases; nucleotides not matched to a gene: 6. The CDR3 extends over 14 amino acids. Germline loops: CDR1 SQVTM, CDR2 ANQGSEA.

This clone came up a few times. The J gene is TRBJ2-7, the V gene TRBV7-8; D may be TRBD1 (6 bases). Germline CDR1 and CDR2: SGHVS and FQNEAQ. V lost 1 base and J lost 1, with 14 bases in between. This CDR3 spans 16 amino acids. The CDR3 sequence is CASSLVSRGISYEQYF. CDR3 bases: TGTGCCAGCAGCTTAGTATCCAGGGGAATTTCCTACGAGCAGTACTTC. Combining the CDR3 with reference TRBV7-8 and TRBJ2-7 gives the whole variable domain GAGVSQSPRYKVAKRGQDVALRCDPISGHVSLFWYQQALGQGPEFLTYFQNEAQLDKSGLPSDRFFAERPEGSVSTLKIQRTQQEDSAVYLCASSLVSRGISYEQYFGPGTRLTVT.

V gene TRBV7-2 combines with J gene TRBJ2-5; weak D call: TRBD2 (5 bases). Germline CDR1 and CDR2: SGHTA and FQGNSA. The length of the CDR3 is 14 residues. Trimming took 6 bases from V and 5 from J, leaving 16 bases between them. CDR3 sequence reads: CASSQTPGVETQYF. The CDR3 coding sequence is TGTGCCAGCAGTCAAACGCCCGGGGTCGAGACCCAGTACTTC.

This clone was counted once. The CDR3, as DNA: TGTGCCTGGAGCCCGACAGCGGGCGGGGAGCTGTTTTTT. Translated: CAWSPTAGGELFF. The genes are TRBV30 and TRBJ2-2; the D gene is possibly TRBD2 (6 bases). The CDR3 runs 13 residues. V dropped 3 bases and J dropped 7 bases, with 12 bases sitting between them. Germline loops: CDR1 GTSNPN, CDR2 SVGIG (reference sequence).

The chain recombines TRBV19 with TRBJ1-1; possibly TRBD1 for D (5 bases). The CDR3 has 15 residues. V lost 5 bases to trimming and J lost 5 bases, with 18 bases between them. Germline-derived CDR1 and CDR2 are LNHDA and SQIVND (reference sequence). In DNA form, the CDR3 reads TGTGCCAGTAGTCGACAGACAATCCGGGGGACTGAAGCTTTCTTT. Translating gives CASSRQTIRGTEAFF.

The chain carries TRBV2 and TRBJ2-3; 7 bases match TRBD1. V shed 3 bases and J 4 bases; nucleotides not matched to a gene: 4. The CDR3 runs 14 residues. CDR1 is SNHLY, CDR2 FYNNEI, per germline. The CDR3 nucleotides read TGTGCCAGCAGTGAGACAGGGCACGCAGATACGCAGTATTTT. This translates into CASSETGHADTQYF.

The rearrangement uses TRBV9 and TRBJ2-5; TRBD2 aligns across 9 bases. The J segment lost 5 bases and the V segment lost 0 bases, leaving 8 bases of the junction unmatched. This CDR3 is 16 amino acids long. Germline loops: CDR1 SGDLS, CDR2 YYNGEE. The CDR3 spells CASSVVGSGGGETQYF. The CDR3 DNA sequence: TGTGCCAGCAGCGTAGTGGGTAGCGGGGGTGGGGAGACCCAGTACTTC.

The gene calls are TRBV9 and TRBJ1-3, with D possibly matching TRBD1 (5 bases). V was shortened by 0 bases and J by 1 base, with 11 bases between the two germline ends. CDR1 and CDR2 (germline): SGDLS, YYNGEE. This CDR3 contains 16 residues. The CDR3 nucleotides read TGTGCCAGCAGCGTAGCTGGGGCAGGTTCTGGAAACACCATATATTTT. Amino acid sequence: CASSVAGAGSGNTIYF.

This chain links TRBV5-6 with TRBJ2-7; 9 bases are shared with TRBD1. V shed 4 bases and J 5 bases; nucleotides not matched to a gene: 10. The CDR3 is made up of 15 amino acids. CDR1 SGHDT and CDR2 YYEEEE come from the germline V gene. CDR3 sequence reads: CASSRRGQGSNEQYF. CDR3 in DNA: TGTGCCAGCAGCCGCCGGGGACAGGGTAGCAACGAGCAGTACTTC.